This TCR beta chain was sequenced for a study of cytomegalovirus exposure and HLA in healthy donors. Across the study: According to later analysis, the same platform produced the 120 or so validation and approximately 700 first-cohort repertoires.

The repertoire was sequenced with immunoSEQ multiplex PCR; TCRdb's copy has only in-frame clones and lacks some. The sample lists 65,000 to 80,000 clones; approximately 95% were seen once. The CDR3 has 15 residues. The V gene's germline CDR1 is GTSNPN and CDR2 SVGIG (reference sequence). With 3 bases removed from V and 1 base from J, the gap between germline ends came to 14 bases. The sample consisted of PBMCs. The sequence was collected from a woman aged 18-30 years in good health and CMV-seronegative. The J gene is TRBJ2-3, the V gene TRBV30; tentative D call: TRBD1 (5 bases). The CDR3 spells CAWRDGASRTDTQYF. The CDR3 DNA follows: TGTGCCTGGAGGGATGGGGCCTCTCGCACAGATACGCAGTATTTT.